A single sample gave rise to the 24 T cell receptor beta chains below, sequenced in a study of blood T cell repertoires in COVID-19. TCRdb keeps only in-frame clones here, not all; method: immunoSEQ multiplex PCR. Of around 50,000 clones listed, 82% were seen once; the top ten hold under 25%. Material for sequencing was peripheral blood. The receptors come from an older woman with acute or convalescent COVID-19.

The genes are TRBV28 and TRBJ1-1; 7 bases map to TRBD1. Unmatched junction bases numbered 15, after V lost 6 bases and J lost 8 bases. This CDR3 is built from 15 residues. Germline CDR1 and CDR2: MDHEN and SYDVKM. DNA of the CDR3: TGTGCCAGCAGCCAGGGACAGCCAGGAAACAAGGAAGCTTTCTTT. This encodes CASSQGQPGNKEAFF. Full variable domain (remainder filled in from reference TRBV28 and TRBJ1-1): DVKVTQSSRYLVKRTGEKVFLECVQDMDHENMFWYRQDPGLGLRLIYFSYDVKMKEKGDIPEGYSVSREKKERFSLILESASTNQTSMYLCASSQGQPGNKEAFFGQGTRLTVV.

This chain joins TRBV7-9 and TRBJ1-1, with 8 bases identical to TRBD1. The ends lost 7 bases at V and 4 bases at J; junction bases unmatched: 5. This CDR3 has 13 amino acids. In germline, CDR1 is SEHNR, CDR2 FQNEAQ (reference sequence). The CDR3 coding sequence is TGTGCCAGCATCTCGGACAGGGCCACTGAAGCTTTCTTT. Its protein is CASISDRATEAFF.

The rearrangement joins TRBV6-5 to TRBJ1-2; D remains unclear. V dropped 7 bases and J dropped 6 bases, with 9 bases sitting between them. CDR1 MNHEY and CDR2 SVGAGI come from the germline V gene. The CDR3 runs 11 residues. The CDR3 protein is CASTVRHGYTF. The CDR3 DNA is TGTGCCAGCACGGTCCGTCATGGCTACACCTTC.

The chain couples TRBV7-9 to TRBJ2-7; D call uncertain. Per the germline V gene, CDR1 is SEHNR and CDR2 is FQNEAQ (reference sequence). Trimming shortened V by 5 bases and J by 6 bases, and 8 bases separated the two germline ends. CDR3 length equals 11 residues. The CDR3 sequence: CASSEEVEQYF. CDR3 DNA: TGTGCCAGCAGCGAAGAGGTCGAGCAGTACTTC.

The V call is TRBV30, the J call TRBJ1-6; TRBD1 matches 9 bases. The V gene end was trimmed by 5 bases and the J gene end by 0 bases; junction bases not matched to a gene: 2. Germline CDR1 and CDR2: GTSNPN and SVGIG (reference sequence). This CDR3 spans 15 amino acids. Here the CDR3 DNA reads TGTGCCTGGGGGACAGGGAGCTCCTATAATTCACCCCTCCACTTT. Its protein product is CAWGTGSSYNSPLHF.

To note about this clone: Germline and junction disagree at one end, which may indicate a read error. J is TRBJ1-1 and V is TRBV6-2 or TRBV6-3; 9 positions match TRBD1. The V gene's germline CDR1 is MNHEY and CDR2 SVGEGT. This CDR3 is 14 amino acids long. The CDR3 sequence: CASIYDRGRLEAFF. CDR3 nucleotide sequence: TGTGCCAGCATTTACGACAGGGGGAGACTTGAAGCTTTCTTT.

The J gene is TRBJ2-1, the V gene TRBV7-8, with D perhaps matching TRBD1 (6 bases). This CDR3 region has 16 residues. Trimming shortened V by 1 base and J by 0 bases, and 10 bases separated the two germline ends. Germline V lookup: CDR1 SGHVS, CDR2 FQNEAQ. CDR3 residues: CASSLGTAISYNEQFF. In DNA form, the CDR3 reads TGTGCCAGCAGCTTAGGGACAGCCATCTCCTACAATGAGCAGTTCTTC.

V is TRBV9 and J is TRBJ2-3, with 12 bases identical to TRBD2. This CDR3 has 16 residues. Trimming at V came to 1 base and at J to 5 bases, leaving 5 bases not matched to a gene. Germline CDR1 reads SGDLS; CDR2 reads YYNGEE. CDR3 sequence (DNA): TGTGCCAGCAGCGTATCTAGCGGGGGGGCTCTAGATACGCAGTATTTT. It encodes CASSVSSGGALDTQYF.

This clone was picked up one time. The rearrangement uses TRBV29-1 and TRBJ2-5; tentatively, D is TRBD1 (6 bases). Trimming shortened V by 5 bases and J by 1 base, and 14 bases separated the two germline ends. The CDR3 is made up of 14 amino acids. Per the germline V gene, CDR1 is SQVTM and CDR2 is ANQGSEA. CDR3 protein: CSVRQDLSQETQYF. In DNA, the CDR3 is TGCAGCGTTCGACAGGACTTATCCCAAGAGACCCAGTACTTC. Supplemented by reference TRBV29-1 and TRBJ2-5, the full variable domain reads SAVISQKPSRDICQRGTSLTIQCQVDSQVTMMFWYRQQPGQSLTLIATANQGSEATYESGFVIDKFPISRPNLTFSTLTVSNMSPEDSSIYLCSVRQDLSQETQYFGPGTRLLVL.

The V gene is TRBV11-2, the J gene TRBJ2-7, with D unresolved. The CDR3 extends over 15 amino acids. The germline V gene has CDR1 SGHAT and CDR2 FQNNGV. Trimming stripped 3 bases from V and 6 bases from J, with 18 bases between. CDR3 nucleotide sequence: TGTGCCAGCAGCTTTAACAGCTTGGGCCCACTCGAGCAGTACTTC. Its translation: CASSFNSLGPLEQYF. The variable domain in full, with the rest retrieved from reference TRBV11-2 and TRBJ2-7, is EAGVAQSPRYKIIEKRQSVAFWCNPISGHATLYWYQQILGQGPKLLIQFQNNGVVDDSQLPKDRFSAERLKGVDSTLKIQPAKLEDSAVYLCASSFNSLGPLEQYFGPGTRLTVT.

CDR3 sequence (DNA): TGTGCCAGCAGTTTCTACGGTCAGCCCCAGCATTTT. Its translation is CASSFYGQPQHF. The rearrangement links TRBV12-3 or TRBV12-4 to TRBJ1-5, with D unclear. V lost 3 bases, J lost 6 bases, and 6 bases lay in between. The CDR3 is 12 residues long.

J is TRBJ2-7 and V is TRBV24-1; tentative D call: TRBD1 (5 bases). The CDR3 extends over 14 amino acids. V was clipped by 1 base and J by 4 bases, with 10 bases between them. Germline CDR1 is KGHDR and CDR2 is SFDVKD. In DNA, the CDR3 is TGTGCCACCAGTGATTTCCCTGACAGTTACGAGCAGTACTTC. Residues: CATSDFPDSYEQYF.

The chain has TRBV28 and TRBJ1-1; D is uncertain. Per the germline V gene, CDR1 is MDHEN and CDR2 is SYDVKM. The germline V and J ends were trimmed by 3 bases and 5 bases, with 19 bases remaining between them. This CDR3 region has 16 residues. Here the CDR3 DNA reads TGTGCCAGCAGTTTCTCCCGGGAGTCGGGCCTGACTGAAGCTTTCTTT. Translating it yields CASSFSRESGLTEAFF.

This clone was detected only once. Other DNA sequences in this sample translate to the same CDR3. V usage is TRBV5-1 and J usage is TRBJ1-2, with unresolved D. Germline V gene lookup returns CDR1 SGHRS and CDR2 YFSETQ. CDR3 length: 14 residues. Trimming stripped 0 bases from V and 8 bases from J, with 14 bases between. CDR3 region: CASSLATGEGGYTF. CDR3 coding DNA: TGCGCCAGCAGCTTGGCGACCGGGGAGGGAGGCTACACCTTC.

The genes are TRBV19 and TRBJ2-1, with a possible D match to TRBD2 (5 bases). Germline V gene lookup returns CDR1 LNHDA and CDR2 SQIVND (reference sequence). V lost 5 bases to trimming and J lost 4 bases, with 15 bases between them. CDR3 size: 15 residues. CDR3 nucleotide sequence: TGTGCCAGTAGTCCCGTGGCGGGCCCTTACAATGAGCAGTTCTTC. This codes for CASSPVAGPYNEQFF. The full variable domain, its missing parts supplied by reference TRBV19 and TRBJ2-1, is DGGITQSPKYLFRKEGQNVTLSCEQNLNHDAMYWYRQDPGQGLRLIYYSQIVNDFQKGDIAEGYSVSREKKESFPLTVTSAQKNPTAFYLCASSPVAGPYNEQFFGPGTRLTVL.

The chain is built from TRBV14 and TRBJ2-2; 8 bases align to TRBD1. Germline loops: CDR1 SGHDN, CDR2 FVKESK. The ends lost 4 bases at V and 3 bases at J; junction bases unmatched: 10. The CDR3 has 17 amino acids. DNA of the CDR3: TGTGCCAGCAGCCCCAACCAGGGGGCGAGGGACACCGGGGAGCTGTTTTTT. It codes for CASSPNQGARDTGELFF.

This rearrangement joins TRBV7-2 to TRBJ2-3; 10 bases are a match to TRBD2. The germline gives CDR1 SGHTA, CDR2 FQGNSA. V trimming: 5 bases; J trimming: 5 bases; junction bases outside the gene matches: 10. This CDR3 has 16 amino acids. DNA for the CDR3: TGTGCCAGCAGCCCCCAACCCCCTAGCGGGGGAGATACGCAGTATTTT. This translates into CASSPQPPSGGDTQYF.

The gene calls are TRBV5-6 and TRBJ1-6; weak D call: TRBD1 (6 bases). The CDR3 has 15 amino acids. The germline gives CDR1 SGHDT, CDR2 YYEEEE. Trimming took off 2 bases at V and 6 bases at J, with 12 bases between the two ends. The CDR3 reads CASSFSGTTNSPLHF. The CDR3 coding sequence is TGTGCCAGCAGCTTCTCTGGGACAACTAATTCACCCCTCCACTTT.

The rearrangement uses TRBV29-1 and TRBJ2-7; D possibly corresponds to TRBD1 (6 bases). The CDR3 loop spans 10 amino acids. Trimming removed 5 bases at V and 5 bases at J, with 7 bases between. Germline V gene sequence: CDR1 SQVTM, CDR2 ANQGSEA. CDR3 bases: TGCAGCGTTTCAGGGGACGAGCAGTACTTC. Its translation is CSVSGDEQYF.

The genes are TRBV6-5 and TRBJ1-2; no reliable D call. CDR1 and CDR2 (germline): MNHEY, SVGAGI. CDR3 length equals 13 residues. V was shortened by 6 bases and J by 8 bases, with 16 bases between the two germline ends. The CDR3 region is CASRQTRGEGYTF. The DNA for the CDR3 is TGTGCCAGCAGACAAACACGGGGAGAGGGCTACACCTTC.

This chain links TRBV4-3 with TRBJ2-1; no firm D call. The V and J ends lost 6 bases and 3 bases respectively, with 12 bases between them. Germline lookup yields CDR1 LGHNA and CDR2 YSLEER. The CDR3 is 14 amino acids. The CDR3 is CASRKSVGYNEQFF. CDR3 sequence (DNA): TGCGCCAGCAGAAAATCAGTTGGCTACAATGAGCAGTTCTTC.

This rearrangement joins TRBV10-3 to TRBJ1-1; no definite D call. Trimming stripped 3 bases from V and 1 base from J, with 9 bases between. The CDR3 is made up of 14 amino acids. Germline assignment: CDR1 ENHRY and CDR2 SYGVKD. The CDR3 DNA reads TGTGCCATCAGTGACTTGCAGAAGAACACTGAAGCTTTCTTT. This codes for CAISDLQKNTEAFF.

CDR3 bases: TGTGCCAGCAGCCCTGGAGGAGGCACTGAAGCTTTCTTT. The encoded protein is CASSPGGGTEAFF. The chain has TRBV6-2 or TRBV6-3 and TRBJ1-1; no firm D call. Trimming removed 6 bases at V and 4 bases at J, with 12 bases between. Germline CDR1 reads MNHEY; CDR2 reads SVGEGT. The CDR3 covers 13 residues.

The J gene is TRBJ1-2, the V gene TRBV6-5; D unclear. The germline V and J ends were trimmed by 0 bases and 4 bases, with 9 bases remaining between them. This CDR3 spans 14 amino acids. Germline values: CDR1 MNHEY, CDR2 SVGAGI. The CDR3, as DNA: TGTGCCAGCAGTTACTCGTCCGGTTCCTATGGCTACACCTTC. Its protein product is CASSYSSGSYGYTF.